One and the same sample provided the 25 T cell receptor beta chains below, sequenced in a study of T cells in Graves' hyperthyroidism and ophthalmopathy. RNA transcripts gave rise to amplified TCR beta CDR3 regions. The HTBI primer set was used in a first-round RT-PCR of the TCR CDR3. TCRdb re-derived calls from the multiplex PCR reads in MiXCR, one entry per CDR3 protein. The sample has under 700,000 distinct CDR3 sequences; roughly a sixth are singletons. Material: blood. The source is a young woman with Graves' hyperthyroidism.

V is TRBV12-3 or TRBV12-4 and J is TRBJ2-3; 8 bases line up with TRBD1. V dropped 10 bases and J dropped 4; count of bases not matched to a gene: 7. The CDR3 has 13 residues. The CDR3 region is CANLRTGSDTQYF. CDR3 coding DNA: TGTGCCAACCTTCGGACAGGGTCAGATACGCAGTATTTT.

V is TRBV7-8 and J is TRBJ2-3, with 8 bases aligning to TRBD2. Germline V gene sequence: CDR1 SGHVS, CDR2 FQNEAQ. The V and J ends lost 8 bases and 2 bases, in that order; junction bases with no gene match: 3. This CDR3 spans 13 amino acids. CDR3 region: CASREGYTDTQYF. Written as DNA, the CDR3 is TGTGCCAGCCGGGAGGGGTACACAGATACGCAGTATTTT.

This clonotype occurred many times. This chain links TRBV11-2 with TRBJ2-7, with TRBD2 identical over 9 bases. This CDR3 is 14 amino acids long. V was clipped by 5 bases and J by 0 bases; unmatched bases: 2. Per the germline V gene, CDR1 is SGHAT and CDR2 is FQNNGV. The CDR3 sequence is CASSPAGGSYEQYF. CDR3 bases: TGTGCCAGCAGCCCAGCGGGAGGCTCCTACGAGCAGTACTTC.

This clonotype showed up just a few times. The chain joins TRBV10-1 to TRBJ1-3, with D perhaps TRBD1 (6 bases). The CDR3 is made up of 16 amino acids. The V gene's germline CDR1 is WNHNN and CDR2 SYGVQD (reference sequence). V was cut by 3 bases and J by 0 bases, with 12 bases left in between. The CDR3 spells CASSESDRRSGNTIYF. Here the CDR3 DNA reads TGCGCCAGCAGTGAATCGGACAGACGCTCTGGAAACACCATATATTTT.

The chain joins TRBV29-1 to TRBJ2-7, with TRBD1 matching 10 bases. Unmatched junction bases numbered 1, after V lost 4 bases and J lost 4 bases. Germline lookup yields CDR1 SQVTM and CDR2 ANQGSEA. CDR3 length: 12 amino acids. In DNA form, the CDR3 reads TGCAGCGTTGTGGGACAGGGGTACGAGCAGTACTTC. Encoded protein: CSVVGQGYEQYF.

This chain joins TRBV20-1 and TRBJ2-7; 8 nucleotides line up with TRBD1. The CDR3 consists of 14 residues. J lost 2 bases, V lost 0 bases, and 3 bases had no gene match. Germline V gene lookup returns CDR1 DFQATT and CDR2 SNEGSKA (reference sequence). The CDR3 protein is CSARDAQGAYEQYF. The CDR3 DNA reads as TGCAGTGCTAGAGATGCACAGGGGGCCTACGAGCAGTACTTC.

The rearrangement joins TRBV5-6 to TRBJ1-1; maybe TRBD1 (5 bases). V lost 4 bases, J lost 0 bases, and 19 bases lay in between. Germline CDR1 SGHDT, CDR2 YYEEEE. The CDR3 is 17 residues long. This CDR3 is CASSPRQPYKMNTEAFF. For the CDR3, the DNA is TGTGCCAGCAGCCCCCGACAGCCATATAAGATGAACACTGAAGCTTTCTTT.

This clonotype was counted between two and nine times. The CDR3 reads CASRGTKLSGTYEQYF. The CDR3 DNA follows: TGTGCCAGCAGGGGGACCAAATTATCCGGAACCTACGAGCAGTACTTC. The chain combines TRBV6-2 or TRBV6-3 with TRBJ2-7; perhaps D is TRBD1 or TRBD2 (5 bases each). Germline CDR1 and CDR2: MNHEY and SVGEGT. The CDR3 extends over 16 amino acids. V gave up 6 bases and J gave up 2 bases, with 20 bases separating them.

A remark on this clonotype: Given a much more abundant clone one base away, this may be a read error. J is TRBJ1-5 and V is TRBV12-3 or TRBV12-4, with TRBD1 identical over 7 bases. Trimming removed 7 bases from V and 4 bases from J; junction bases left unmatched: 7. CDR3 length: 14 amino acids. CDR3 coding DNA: TGTGCCAGCAATACAAGACAGGGTAATCAGCCCCAGCATTTT. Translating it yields CASNTRQGNQPQHF.

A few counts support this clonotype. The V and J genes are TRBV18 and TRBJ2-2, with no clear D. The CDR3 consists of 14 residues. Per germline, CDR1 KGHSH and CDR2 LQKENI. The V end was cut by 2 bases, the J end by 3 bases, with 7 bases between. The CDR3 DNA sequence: TGTGCCAGCTCACCATCTTGGGACACCGGGGAGCTGTTTTTT. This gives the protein CASSPSWDTGELFF.

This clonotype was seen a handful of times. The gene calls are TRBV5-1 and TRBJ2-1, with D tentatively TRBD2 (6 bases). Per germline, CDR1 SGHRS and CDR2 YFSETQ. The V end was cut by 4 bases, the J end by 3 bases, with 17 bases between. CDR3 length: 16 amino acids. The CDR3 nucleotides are TGCGCCAGCAGCCCGGGGCGCGGGGCGGGCTACAATGAGCAGTTCTTC. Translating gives CASSPGRGAGYNEQFF.

CDR3 sequence (DNA): TGTGCCAGCAGTGTGGTAACAGGGAATGGCTACACCTTC. Translation: CASSVVTGNGYTF. The chain links TRBV2 to TRBJ1-2; a possible D gene is TRBD1 (6 bases). Trimming took off 4 bases at V and 6 bases at J, with 12 bases between the two ends. Germline values: CDR1 SNHLY, CDR2 FYNNEI. The CDR3 is made up of 13 amino acids.

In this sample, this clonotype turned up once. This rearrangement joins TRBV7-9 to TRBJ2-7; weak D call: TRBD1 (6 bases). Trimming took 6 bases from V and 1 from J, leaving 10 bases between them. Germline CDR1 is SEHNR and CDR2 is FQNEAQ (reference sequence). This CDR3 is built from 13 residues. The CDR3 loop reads CASSSGASYEQYF. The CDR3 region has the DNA TGTGCCAGCAGTTCAGGGGCTTCCTACGAGCAGTACTTC.

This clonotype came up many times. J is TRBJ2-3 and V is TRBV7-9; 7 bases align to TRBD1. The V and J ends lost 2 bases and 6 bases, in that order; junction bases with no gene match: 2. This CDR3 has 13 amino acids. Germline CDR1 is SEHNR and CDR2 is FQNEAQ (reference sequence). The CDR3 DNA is TGTGCCAGCAGCTTATCACAGGGGGATACGCAGTATTTT. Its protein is CASSLSQGDTQYF. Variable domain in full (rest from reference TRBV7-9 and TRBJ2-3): DTGVSQNPRHKITKRGQNVTFRCDPISEHNRLYWYRQTLGQGPEFLTYFQNEAQLEKSRLLSDRFSAERPKGSFSTLEIQRTEQGDSAMYLCASSLSQGDTQYFGPGTRLTVL.

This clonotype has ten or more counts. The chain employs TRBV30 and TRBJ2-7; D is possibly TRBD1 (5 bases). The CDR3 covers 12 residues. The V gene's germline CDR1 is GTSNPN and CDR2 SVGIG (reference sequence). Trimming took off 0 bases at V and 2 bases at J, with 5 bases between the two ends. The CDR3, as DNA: TGTGCCTGGAGTGTGACAGCCTACGAGCAGTACTTC. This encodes CAWSVTAYEQYF.

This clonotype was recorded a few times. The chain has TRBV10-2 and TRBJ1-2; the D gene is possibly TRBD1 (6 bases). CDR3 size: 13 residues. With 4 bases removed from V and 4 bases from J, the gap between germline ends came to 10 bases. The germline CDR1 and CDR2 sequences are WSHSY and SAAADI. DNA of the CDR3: TGCGCCAGCAGTGGCGGGACAATCTATGGCTACACCTTC. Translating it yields CASSGGTIYGYTF.

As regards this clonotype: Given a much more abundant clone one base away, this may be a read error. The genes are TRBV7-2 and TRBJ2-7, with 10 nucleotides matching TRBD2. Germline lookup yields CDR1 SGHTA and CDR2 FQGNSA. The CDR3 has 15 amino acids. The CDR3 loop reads CASSGTSVFSCEQYF. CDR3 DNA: TGTGCCAGCAGCGGGACTAGCGTATTCTCCTGCGAGCAGTACTTC. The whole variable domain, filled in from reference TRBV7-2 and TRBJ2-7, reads GAGVSQSPSNKVTEKGKDVELRCDPISGHTALYWYRQSLGQGLEFLIYFQGNSAPDKSGLPSDRFSAERTGGSVSTLTIQRTQQEDSAVYLCASSGTSVFSCEQYFGPGTRLTVT.

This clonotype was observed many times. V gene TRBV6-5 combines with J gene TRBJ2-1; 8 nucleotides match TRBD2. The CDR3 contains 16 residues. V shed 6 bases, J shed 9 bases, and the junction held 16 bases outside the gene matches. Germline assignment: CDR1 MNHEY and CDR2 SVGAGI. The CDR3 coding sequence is TGTGCCAGCAGAGGTAGAGCGGGGGTCGTTTCTAGTGAGCAGTTCTTC. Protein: CASRGRAGVVSSEQFF.

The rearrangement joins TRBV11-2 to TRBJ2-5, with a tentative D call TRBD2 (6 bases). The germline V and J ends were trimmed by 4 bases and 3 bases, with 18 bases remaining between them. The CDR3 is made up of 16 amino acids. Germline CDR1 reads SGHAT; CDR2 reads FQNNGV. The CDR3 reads CASSSWDFPWEETQYF. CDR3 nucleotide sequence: TGTGCCAGCAGCTCCTGGGACTTCCCGTGGGAAGAGACCCAGTACTTC.

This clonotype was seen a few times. CDR3 loop: CAWNRANTGELFF. The CDR3 nucleotides read TGTGCCTGGAACAGGGCGAACACCGGGGAGCTGTTTTTT. The J gene is TRBJ2-2, the V gene TRBV30, with D perhaps TRBD1 (6 bases). In germline, CDR1 is GTSNPN, CDR2 SVGIG (reference sequence). This CDR3 contains 13 residues. V was cut by 4 bases and J by 0 bases, with 6 bases left in between. Filled out from reference TRBV30 and TRBJ2-2, the complete variable domain reads SQTIHQWPATLVQPVGSPLSLECTVEGTSNPNLYWYRQAAGRGLQLLFYSVGIGQISSEVPQNLSASRPQDRQFILSSKKLLLSDSGFYLCAWNRANTGELFFGEGSRLTVL.

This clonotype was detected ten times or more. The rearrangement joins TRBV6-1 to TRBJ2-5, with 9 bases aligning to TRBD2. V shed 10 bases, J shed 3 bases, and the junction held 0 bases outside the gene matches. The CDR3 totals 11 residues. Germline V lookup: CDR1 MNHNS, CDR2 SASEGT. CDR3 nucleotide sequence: TGTGCCACTAGCGGGAAAGAGACCCAGTACTTC. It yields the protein CATSGKETQYF.

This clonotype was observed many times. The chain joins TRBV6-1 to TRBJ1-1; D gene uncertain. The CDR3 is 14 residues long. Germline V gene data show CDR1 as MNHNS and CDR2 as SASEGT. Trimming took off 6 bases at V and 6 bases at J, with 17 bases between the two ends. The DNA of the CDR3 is TGTGCCAGCAGACGGGAGAGAGGGTTGGCTGAAGCTTTCTTT. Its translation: CASRRERGLAEAFF.

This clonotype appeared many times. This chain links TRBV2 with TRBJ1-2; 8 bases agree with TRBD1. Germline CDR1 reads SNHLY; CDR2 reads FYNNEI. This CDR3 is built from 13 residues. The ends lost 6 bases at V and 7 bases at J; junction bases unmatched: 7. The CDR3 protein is CASRGDRGGGYTF. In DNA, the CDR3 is TGTGCCAGCAGGGGCGACAGGGGCGGTGGCTACACCTTC.

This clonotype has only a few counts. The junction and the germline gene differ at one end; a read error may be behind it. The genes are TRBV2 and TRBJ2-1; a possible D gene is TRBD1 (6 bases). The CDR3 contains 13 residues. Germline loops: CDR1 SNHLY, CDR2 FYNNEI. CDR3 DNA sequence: TGTGCCAGCAGAGAAGGGACACTCAATGAGCAGTTCTTC. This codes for CASREGTLNEQFF. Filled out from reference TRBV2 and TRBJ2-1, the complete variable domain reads EPEVTQTPSHQVTQMGQEVILRCVPISNHLYFYWYRQILGQKVEFLVSFYNNEISEKSEIFDDQFSVERPDGSNFTLKIRSTKLEDSAMYFCASREGTLNEQFFGPGTRLTVL.

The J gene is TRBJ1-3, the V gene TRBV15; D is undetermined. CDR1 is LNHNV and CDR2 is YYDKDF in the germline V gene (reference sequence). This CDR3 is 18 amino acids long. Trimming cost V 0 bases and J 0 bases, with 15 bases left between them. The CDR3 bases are TGTGCCACCAGCAGAGATTCGGCAGGCTCCCACTCTGGAAACACCATATATTTT. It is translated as CATSRDSAGSHSGNTIYF.